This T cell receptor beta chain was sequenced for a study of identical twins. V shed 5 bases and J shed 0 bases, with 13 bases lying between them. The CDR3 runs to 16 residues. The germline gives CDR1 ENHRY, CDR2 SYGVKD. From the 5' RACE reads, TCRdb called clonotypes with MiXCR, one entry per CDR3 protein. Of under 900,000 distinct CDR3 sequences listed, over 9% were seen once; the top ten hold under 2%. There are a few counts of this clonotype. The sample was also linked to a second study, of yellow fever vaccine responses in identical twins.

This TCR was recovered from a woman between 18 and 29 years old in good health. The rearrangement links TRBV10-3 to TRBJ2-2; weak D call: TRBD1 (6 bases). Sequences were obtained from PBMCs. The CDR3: CAISSNRDTNTGELFF. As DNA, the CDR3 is TGTGCCATCAGTAGTAACCGGGACACGAACACCGGGGAGCTGTTTTTT.